This TCR beta chain came from a study of T cell repertoires in cytomegalovirus infection. Looking at the study overall: Well-studied HLA-B-restricted CMV epitopes were used in the study alongside recently identified HLA-C-restricted ones.

TCRdb fed the reads into MiXCR, producing one record per CDR3 protein. The sample includes approximately 1,000,000 distinct CDR3 sequences, roughly 30% of them seen just once. There are many counts of this clonotype. The antigen is undetermined. V was cut by 1 base and J by 7 bases, with 5 bases left in between. The length of the CDR3 is 12 residues. Germline V gene lookup returns CDR1 SGHTA and CDR2 FQGNSA. The sequenced sample was cultured CD8+ T cells from PBMCs, obtained from culture after CMV antigen stimulation. This receptor was obtained from a human donor in good health (CMV status not recorded). Some clones in this sample may be carry-over from other donors' samples. The J gene is TRBJ2-1, the V gene TRBV7-2; D call uncertain. Written as DNA, the CDR3 is TGTGCCAGCAGCTTAGACTGGAATGAGCAGTTCTTC. This gives the protein CASSLDWNEQFF. Drawing the rest from reference TRBV7-2 and TRBJ2-1, the complete variable domain is GAGVSQSPSNKVTEKGKDVELRCDPISGHTALYWYRQSLGQGLEFLIYFQGNSAPDKSGLPSDRFSAERTGGSVSTLTIQRTQQEDSAVYLCASSLDWNEQFFGPGTRLTVL.